This T cell receptor (beta chain) was documented in a study of cytomegalovirus exposure and HLA in healthy donors (dated by TCRdb to 2016 to 2017). Background for the entire study: An earlier analysis of several hundred of the donors reported 250 to 350 Gb of sequence data and 100 million to 120 million unique TCR beta sequences obtained from about 200 million T cells. An early release covering roughly 640 HLA-typed donors comprised about 310 gigabases of sequencing data and around 86 million unique TCR sequences. The genetic ancestry cluster associated with self-reported Caucasian donors included roughly four fifths of the approximately 400 genotyped donors. The study was designed to test whether signatures of past pathogen exposure could be identified by cataloging public T cell receptors. The T cell repertoires of several hundred subjects were profiled by immunosequencing and related to cytomegalovirus serostatus. Along with the roughly 670-subject first cohort, a separate validation cohort of approximately 110 different subjects was used. High-throughput TCR immunosequencing, statistical association of individual TCRs with disease status, and machine learning were combined to predict cytomegalovirus infection status. A later analysis re-analyzed previously published TCR beta repertoires from about 600 donors and added high-resolution HLA genotyping to study TCR occurrence patterns. Rather than drawing on any new phenotypic data, the later analysis identified candidate immune exposures from TCR beta sequences and the way those sequences occurred across donors. To decide whether each TCR beta V gene segment behaved as functional or pseudogenic, an earlier analysis of 587 of the donors relied on high-throughput TCR beta sequencing. Donor age, sex, ethnicity and CMV serostatus were collected together with the repertoire data. Genome-wide SNP genotypes for about 60% of the roughly 700 donors were used in a later genetic analysis, which treated that subset as a discovery cohort. Every discovery cohort repertoire had been produced on one sequencing platform. Class I and class II HLA loci were covered by the typing at four-digit resolution. The number of typed donors differed by locus: roughly 620-630 for A, B, C, DRB1 and DQB1; 522 for DQA1; 606 for DPA1; and roughly 470 for DPB1. Roughly five DR-DQ haplotypes were handled as single units for association and clustering because linkage in the cohort was strong. On average, about 200,000 unique TCR beta nucleotide sequences were sequenced per donor among 398 genotyped donors of the cohort, with 15% to 20% of those sequences being non-productive.

Broad study findings and their caveats: At a false discovery rate of 0.05, a later analysis linked fewer than 20,000 TCR beta sequences to specific HLA alleles. According to a later analysis, TCR association rates differed among HLA loci, with DRB1 alleles showing the most associated TCRs and HLA-C alleles showing the fewest. Several of the top co-occurrence clusters appeared to be linked to parvovirus B19, influenza, CMV and Epstein-Barr virus, according to a later analysis. Three of the identified cytomegalovirus-associated TCR beta chains were confirmed in vitro to be specific for cytomegalovirus antigens. An earlier analysis of 587 of the donors showed that most TCR beta V segments appeared in productive rearrangements either about 90% or about 30% of the time, which broadly matched IMGT annotations. Assigning TCR associations to individual alleles was difficult when HLA alleles, especially DR and DQ, strongly co-occurred. Most TCR sequences were observed very rarely across donors, whereas some public TCRs were present in many individuals. Linkage disequilibrium might explain the correlated functional status among segregating V segments, but an unknown experimental factor could not be excluded. In both the original and validation cohorts, the classifier was reported to diagnose cytomegalovirus status with high specificity and sensitivity. Sequencing depth was assumed to be roughly uniform across donors in the presence/absence analyses, though that assumption may not hold. Because HLA typing was unavailable for some donors at each locus, only the typed subset was used in association tests. A later analysis found that most CMV-associated TCR beta chains appeared HLA-restricted, with HLA associations seemingly driven largely by CMV exposure. A group of highly shared sequence variants was considered likely to be a technical artifact of the sequencing pipeline. The authors suggested that the approach could potentially be generalized to other disease states and immunological phenotypes. In a later analysis, HLA-associated TCR beta chains showed more clonal expansion and lower generation probabilities than non-associated chains that were equally common. A later genetic analysis associated a missense DCLRE1C variant with V-gene and J-gene trimming of TCR beta chains, and an independent cohort replicated the association. Because counts were too low, 15 to 20 rarely observed V segments, including chromosome 9 orphons, were excluded from the earlier analysis of 587 of the donors. A further reported finding was that TCR beta sequences accurately predicted the HLA-A and HLA-B alleles for most subjects in the first cohort. CMV serostatus was the only immune exposure information available for the cohort. Compared with the approximately 670-donor mean, donors in an Asian-associated ancestry cluster had fewer N-insertions in productive TCRs, according to a later genetic analysis. Some IMGT-functional V segments, including TRBV6-2 and TRBV6-3, could not be distinguished by the 87-base-pair reads and were therefore excluded. In this cohort, only TCR beta chains were sequenced, and detectable features were limited by the absence of alpha or paired-chain data. The study listed 150 to 200 TCR beta chains as associated with cytomegalovirus.

The method was the immunoSEQ multiplex PCR assay. A mixture of 60 forward primers for TCR Vbeta segments and 13 reverse primers for TCR Jbeta segments was used in the multiplex PCR. Amplification of the CDR3 region of rearranged TCR beta genes was performed with a multiplex PCR assay on genomic DNA. On the Illumina HiSeq System, the amplified TCR beta libraries were sequenced as 87-base-pair reads. For the original study's pipeline: In a later analysis, 77 million or so unique TCR beta chains were counted across the approximately 640 repertoires, and approximately 11 million of these chains were shared by at least two donors. Raw reads were error-corrected and collapsed into unique sequences with a nearest-neighbor algorithm that merged closely related sequences to remove PCR and sequencing errors. CDR3 sequences were aligned to IMGT reference sequences to assign V, D and J gene segments. For a sequence to be retained, at least a six-nucleotide match to both a V gene segment and a J gene segment was required. Rearrangements were classified as productive when the CDR3 lacked stop codons and remained in frame with V and J, and all other rearrangements were classified as non-productive. CDR3 was defined by IMGT convention, running from the second conserved V-encoded cysteine to the conserved J-encoded phenylalanine. Sequences without an unambiguous match to a single V gene segment were excluded from the earlier analysis of approximately 600 of the donors. In an earlier analysis of approximately 560 of the donors, a V segment was called functional when productive rearrangements were above 56.7%, and segregating when the standard deviation between donors exceeded 5%. A statistical classification framework was built for diagnosing cytomegalovirus status from the catalog of TCR beta chain sequences. In a later analysis, TCR nucleotide sequences were compared against IMGT/GENE-DB human TR gene sequences so that V and J genes could be assigned. Using the TCRdist pipeline, a later analysis assigned CDR3 sequences along with most-parsimonious VDJ recombination scenarios. A later analysis defined each TCR beta chain by its CDR3 amino acid sequence plus V-gene family, and excluded reads lacking a unique V-gene family. As a way to deal with suspected cross-contamination and a sequencing artifact, a later analysis dropped 500 to 700 nucleotide sequences that were highly shared and had low generation probability. In a later analysis, a clonal expansion index for each public chain was calculated from normalized within-repertoire ranks of inferred template counts. Generation probabilities in a later analysis came from a VDJ recombination model fitted to out-of-frame rearrangements, and those results were checked against IGoR. A later analysis scored TCR-TCR, TCR-HLA and TCR-CMV co-occurrence with hypergeometric tests, applying a repertoire-size bias correction to TCR pairs. A later analysis estimated false discovery rates by permuting HLA or CMV assignments 20 times. A later analysis grouped co-occurring TCRs with DBSCAN, adding TCRdist sequence similarity when clustering within HLA-allele-positive subsets. Co-occurrence clustering excluded repertoires with fewer than 30,000 or more than 120,000 public chains, plus five with anomalous nucleotide sharing. Here the immuneACCESS table is served through TCRdb, limited to in-frame sequences with V and J called. Missing clones are a known gap in these copies; in checked studies unresolved V genes cover under half, and the rest lacks a known reason. V, J and clone size derive from that table, while D and trimming were established from the DNA sequence. Here the sample has over 150,000 clones; more than 65% occur a single time. The ten largest clones capture less than 3.5% of the sample.

The cohort comprised around 700 healthy bone marrow donors. Cohort members were all nominally healthy when sampled, although unrecorded immune exposures were likely present. The donor tested CMV seropositive and was one of the 289 seropositive cohort members. A peripheral blood sample was collected from each donor, and TCR beta sequencing was performed on peripheral blood mononuclear cells. Genomic DNA extraction from the blood cell samples was performed with the Qiagen DNeasy Blood Extraction Kit. Including cysteine and phenylalanine, the CDR3 has 14 amino acids. Only the CDR3 DNA is retained, 42 bases long and in frame from the first base. For this chain, trimming is 4 bases at the V end and 1 base at the J end, and the number of junction bases without a gene match is 5. From a lookup of the germline V gene, CDR1 and CDR2 are SGHRS and YFSETQ. A remark on this clone: Its antigen target is currently unknown. The record has no base qualities; no much larger clone is one base away.

The material sequenced was PBMCs. The receptor chain draws on TRBV5-1 and TRBJ2-7; 7 bases in the middle match TRBD1. The origin of this receptor is a woman aged 40-49 years in good health and CMV-seropositive. The CDR3 is CASSIGQDSYEQYF. Here is the DNA: TGCGCCAGCAGCATAGGACAGGATTCCTACGAGCAGTACTTC. Reference TRBV5-1 and TRBJ2-7 proteins supply the regions before and after the CDR3; the full variable domain is: KAGVTQTPRYLIKTRGQQVTLSCSPISGHRSVSWYQQTPGQGLQFLFEYFSETQRNKGNFPGRFSGRQFSNSRSEMNVSTLELGDSALYLCASSIGQDSYEQYFGPGTRLTVT.